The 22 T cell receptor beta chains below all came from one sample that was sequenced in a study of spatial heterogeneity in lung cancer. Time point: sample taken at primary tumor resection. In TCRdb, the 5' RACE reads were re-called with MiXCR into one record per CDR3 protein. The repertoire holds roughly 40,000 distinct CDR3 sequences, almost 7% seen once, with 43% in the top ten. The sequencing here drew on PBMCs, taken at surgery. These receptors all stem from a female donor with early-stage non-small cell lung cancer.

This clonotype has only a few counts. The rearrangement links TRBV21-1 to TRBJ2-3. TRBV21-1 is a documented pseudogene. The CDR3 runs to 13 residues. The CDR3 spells CASSKLATDTQYF. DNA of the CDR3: TGTGCCAGCAGCAAACTCGCGACAGATACGCAGTATTTT.

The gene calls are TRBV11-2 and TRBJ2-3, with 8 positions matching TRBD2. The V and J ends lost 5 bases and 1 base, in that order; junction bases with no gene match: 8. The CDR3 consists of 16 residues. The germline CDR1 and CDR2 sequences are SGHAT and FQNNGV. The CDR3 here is CASSPQNSGGTDTQYF. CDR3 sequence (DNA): TGTGCCAGCAGCCCCCAGAATAGCGGGGGCACAGATACGCAGTATTTT. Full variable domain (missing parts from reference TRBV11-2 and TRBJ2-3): EAGVAQSPRYKIIEKRQSVAFWCNPISGHATLYWYQQILGQGPKLLIQFQNNGVVDDSQLPKDRFSAERLKGVDSTLKIQPAKLEDSAVYLCASSPQNSGGTDTQYFGPGTRLTVL.

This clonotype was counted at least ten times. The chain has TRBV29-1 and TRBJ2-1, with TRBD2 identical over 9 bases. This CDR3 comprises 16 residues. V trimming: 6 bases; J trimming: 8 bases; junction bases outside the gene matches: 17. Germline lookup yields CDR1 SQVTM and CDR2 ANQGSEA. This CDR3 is CSVDFPTSGGRYEQFF. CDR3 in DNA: TGCAGCGTCGACTTCCCTACGAGCGGGGGGAGGTATGAGCAGTTCTTC.

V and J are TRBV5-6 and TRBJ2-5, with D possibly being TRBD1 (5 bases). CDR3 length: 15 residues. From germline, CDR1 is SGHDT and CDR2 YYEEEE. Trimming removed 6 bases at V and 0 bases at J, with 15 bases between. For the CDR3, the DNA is TGTGCCAGCACCATGACCGCAGGGTACCAAGAGACCCAGTACTTC. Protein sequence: CASTMTAGYQETQYF.

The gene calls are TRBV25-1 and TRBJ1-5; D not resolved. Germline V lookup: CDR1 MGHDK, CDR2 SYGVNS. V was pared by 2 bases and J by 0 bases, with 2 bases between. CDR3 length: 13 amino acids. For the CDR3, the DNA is TGTGCCAGCAGTGAAGTTAGCAATCAGCCCCAGCATTTT. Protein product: CASSEVSNQPQHF.

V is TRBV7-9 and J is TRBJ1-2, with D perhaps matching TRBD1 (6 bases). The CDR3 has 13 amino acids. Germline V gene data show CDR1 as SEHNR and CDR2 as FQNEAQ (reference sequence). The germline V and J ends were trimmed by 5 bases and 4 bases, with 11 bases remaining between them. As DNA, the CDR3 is TGTGCCAGCAGCCAACAGGGATTCTATGGCTACACCTTC. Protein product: CASSQQGFYGYTF.

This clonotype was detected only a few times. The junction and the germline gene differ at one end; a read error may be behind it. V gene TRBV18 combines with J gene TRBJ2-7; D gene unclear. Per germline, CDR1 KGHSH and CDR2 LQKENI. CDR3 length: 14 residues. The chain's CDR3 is CASSPATASYELYF. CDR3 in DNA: TGTGCCAGCTCACCGGCTACAGCCTCCTACGAGCTGTACTTC.

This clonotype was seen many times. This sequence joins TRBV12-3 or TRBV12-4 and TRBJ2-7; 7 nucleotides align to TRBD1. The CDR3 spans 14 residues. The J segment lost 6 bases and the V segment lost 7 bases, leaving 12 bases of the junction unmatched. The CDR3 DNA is TGTGCCAGCAAAATAGCAGACAGGGACGTCGAGCAGTACTTC. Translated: CASKIADRDVEQYF.

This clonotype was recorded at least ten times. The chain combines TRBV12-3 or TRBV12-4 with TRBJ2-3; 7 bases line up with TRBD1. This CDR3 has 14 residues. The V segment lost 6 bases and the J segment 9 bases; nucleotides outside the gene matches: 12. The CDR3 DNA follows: TGTGCCAGCAGCTATATTCATCGACAGGGAACGCAGTATTTT. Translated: CASSYIHRQGTQYF.

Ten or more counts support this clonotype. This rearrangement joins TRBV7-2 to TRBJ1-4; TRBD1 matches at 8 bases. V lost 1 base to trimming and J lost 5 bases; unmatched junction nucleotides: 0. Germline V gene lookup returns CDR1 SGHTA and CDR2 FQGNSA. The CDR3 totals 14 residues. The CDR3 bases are TGTGCCAGCAGCTTAGGGACAGGGAATGAAAAACTGTTTTTT. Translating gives CASSLGTGNEKLFF.

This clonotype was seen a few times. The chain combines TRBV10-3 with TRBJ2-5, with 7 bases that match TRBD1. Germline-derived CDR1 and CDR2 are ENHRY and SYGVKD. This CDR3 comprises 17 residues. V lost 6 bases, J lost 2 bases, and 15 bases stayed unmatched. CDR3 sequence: CAISKLMTGRKQETQYF. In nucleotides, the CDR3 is TGTGCCATCAGCAAACTAATGACAGGGCGAAAACAAGAGACCCAGTACTTC.

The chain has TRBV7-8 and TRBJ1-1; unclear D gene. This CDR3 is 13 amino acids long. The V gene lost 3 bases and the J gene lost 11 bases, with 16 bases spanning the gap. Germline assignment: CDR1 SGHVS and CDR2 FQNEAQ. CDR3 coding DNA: TGTGCCAGCAGCTTCGGCGCGGCGGCGAGGGCTTTCTTT. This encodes CASSFGAAARAFF.

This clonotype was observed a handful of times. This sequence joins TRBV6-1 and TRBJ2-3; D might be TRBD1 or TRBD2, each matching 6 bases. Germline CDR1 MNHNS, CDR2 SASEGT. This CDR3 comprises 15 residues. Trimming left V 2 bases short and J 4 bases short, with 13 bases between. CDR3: CASSELRGRADTQYF. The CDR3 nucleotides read TGTGCCAGCAGTGAATTACGGGGGCGGGCAGATACGCAGTATTTT.

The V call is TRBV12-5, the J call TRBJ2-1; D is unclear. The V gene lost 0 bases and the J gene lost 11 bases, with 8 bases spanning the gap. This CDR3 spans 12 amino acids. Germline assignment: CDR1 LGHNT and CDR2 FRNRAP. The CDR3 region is CASGLVGGKQFF. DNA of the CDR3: TGTGCTAGTGGTTTGGTAGGTGGCAAGCAGTTCTTC.

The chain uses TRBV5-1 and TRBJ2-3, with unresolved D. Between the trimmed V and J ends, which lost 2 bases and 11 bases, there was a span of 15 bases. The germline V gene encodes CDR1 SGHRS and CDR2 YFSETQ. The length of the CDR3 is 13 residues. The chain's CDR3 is CASSFLLSRLQYF. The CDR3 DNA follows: TGCGCCAGCAGCTTCCTATTAAGTCGGCTGCAGTATTTT.

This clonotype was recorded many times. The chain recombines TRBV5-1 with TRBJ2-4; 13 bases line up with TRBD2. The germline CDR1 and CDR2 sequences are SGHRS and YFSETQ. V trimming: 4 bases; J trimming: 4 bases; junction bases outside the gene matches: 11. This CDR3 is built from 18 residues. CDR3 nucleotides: TGCGCCAGCAGCCCGGGACTAGCGGGGCCCTCGGGGAAAAACATTCAGTACTTC. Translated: CASSPGLAGPSGKNIQYF.

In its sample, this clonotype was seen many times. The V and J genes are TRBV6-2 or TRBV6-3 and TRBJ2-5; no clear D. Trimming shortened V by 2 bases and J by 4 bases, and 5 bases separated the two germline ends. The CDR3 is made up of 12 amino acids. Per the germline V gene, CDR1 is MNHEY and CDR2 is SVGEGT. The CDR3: CASSYIPETQYF. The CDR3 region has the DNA TGTGCCAGCAGTTACATCCCAGAGACCCAGTACTTC.

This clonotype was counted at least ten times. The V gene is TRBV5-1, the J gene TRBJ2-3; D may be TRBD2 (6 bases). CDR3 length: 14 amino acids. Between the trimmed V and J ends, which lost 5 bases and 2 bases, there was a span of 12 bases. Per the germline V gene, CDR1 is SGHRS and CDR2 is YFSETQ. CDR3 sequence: CASSSGDSTDTQYF. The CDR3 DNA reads TGCGCCAGCAGTTCGGGGGATTCCACAGATACGCAGTATTTT.

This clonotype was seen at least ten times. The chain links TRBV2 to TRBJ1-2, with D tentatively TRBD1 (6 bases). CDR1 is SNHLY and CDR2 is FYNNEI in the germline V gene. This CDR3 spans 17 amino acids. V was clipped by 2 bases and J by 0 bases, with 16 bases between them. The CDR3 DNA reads TGTGCCAGCAGTGAAACCCAGCAGGGGCTAGCTAACTATGGCTACACCTTC. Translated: CASSETQQGLANYGYTF.

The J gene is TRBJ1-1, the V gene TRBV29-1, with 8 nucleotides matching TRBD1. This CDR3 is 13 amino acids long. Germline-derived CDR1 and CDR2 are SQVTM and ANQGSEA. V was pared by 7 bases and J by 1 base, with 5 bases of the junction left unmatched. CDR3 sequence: CSARTGTNTEAFF. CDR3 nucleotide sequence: TGCAGCGCACGGACAGGGACGAACACTGAAGCTTTCTTT. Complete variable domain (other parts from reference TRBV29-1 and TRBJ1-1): SAVISQKPSRDICQRGTSLTIQCQVDSQVTMMFWYRQQPGQSLTLIATANQGSEATYESGFVIDKFPISRPNLTFSTLTVSNMSPEDSSIYLCSARTGTNTEAFFGQGTRLTVV.

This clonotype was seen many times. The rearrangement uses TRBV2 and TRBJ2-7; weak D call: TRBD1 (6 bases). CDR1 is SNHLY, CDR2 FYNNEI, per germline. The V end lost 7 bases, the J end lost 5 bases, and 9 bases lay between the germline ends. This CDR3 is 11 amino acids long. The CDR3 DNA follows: TGTGCCAGCAAAAGGACAGACGAGCAGTACTTC. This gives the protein CASKRTDEQYF.

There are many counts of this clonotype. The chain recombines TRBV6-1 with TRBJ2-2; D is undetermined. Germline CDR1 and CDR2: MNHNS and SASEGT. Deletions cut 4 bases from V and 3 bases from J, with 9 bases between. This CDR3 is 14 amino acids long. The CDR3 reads CASSGLRDTGELFF. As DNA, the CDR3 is TGTGCCAGCAGTGGGCTTAGGGACACCGGGGAGCTGTTTTTT.